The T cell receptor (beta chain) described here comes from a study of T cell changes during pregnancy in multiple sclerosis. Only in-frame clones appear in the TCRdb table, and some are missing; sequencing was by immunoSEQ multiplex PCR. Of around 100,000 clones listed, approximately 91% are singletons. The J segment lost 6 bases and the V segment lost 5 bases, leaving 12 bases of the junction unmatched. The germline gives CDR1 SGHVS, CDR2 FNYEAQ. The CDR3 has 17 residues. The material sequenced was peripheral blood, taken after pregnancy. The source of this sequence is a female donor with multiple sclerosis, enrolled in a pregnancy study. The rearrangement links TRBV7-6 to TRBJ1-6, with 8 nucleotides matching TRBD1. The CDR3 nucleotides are TGTGCCAGCAGCCCAGCAGCAGGGGGCTGGGGTAATTCACCCCTCCACTTT. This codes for CASSPAAGGWGNSPLHF.